The 4 T cell receptor beta chains below all came from one sample that was sequenced in a study of OX40 agonist ivuxolimab in advanced cancers. Sequencing was performed with immunoSEQ multiplex PCR; in TCRdb, only in-frame clones are kept and a portion is missing. The sample records around 58,000 clones, approximately 87% being singletons. Source: CD4+ or CD8+ T cells sorted from blood, taken in a trial of the OX40 agonist ivuxolimab. These receptors came from an adult with an advanced solid tumor such as melanoma, head and neck, liver or kidney cancer.

This clone came up a few times. The gene calls are TRBV2 and TRBJ1-5; maybe TRBD1 (5 bases). The V gene lost 4 bases and the J gene lost 3 bases, with 13 bases spanning the gap. Germline lookup yields CDR1 SNHLY and CDR2 FYNNEI. The CDR3 covers 15 residues. The CDR3 reads CASSAGTLNNQPQHF. DNA of the CDR3: TGTGCCAGCAGTGCCGGGACCTTGAACAATCAGCCCCAGCATTTT. Together with reference TRBV2 and TRBJ1-5, the CDR3 gives the full variable domain: EPEVTQTPSHQVTQMGQEVILRCVPISNHLYFYWYRQILGQKVEFLVSFYNNEISEKSEIFDDQFSVERPDGSNFTLKIRSTKLEDSAMYFCASSAGTLNNQPQHFGDGTRLSIL.

This clone was recorded only once. The chain has TRBV5-4 and TRBJ2-5; perhaps TRBD2 as D (5 bases). This CDR3 is built from 13 residues. The germline gives CDR1 SGHNT, CDR2 YYREEE (reference sequence). Between the trimmed V and J ends, which lost 0 bases and 4 bases, there was a span of 7 bases. The CDR3: CASSLDRGETQYF. Written as DNA, the CDR3 is TGTGCCAGCAGCTTGGATCGGGGAGAGACCCAGTACTTC.

The V and J genes are TRBV5-6 and TRBJ1-6; a weak D match, TRBD1 (5 bases). With 0 bases removed from V and 4 bases from J, the gap between germline ends came to 11 bases. Germline CDR1 reads SGHDT; CDR2 reads YYEEEE. The CDR3 is 16 residues long. DNA for the CDR3: TGTGCCAGCAGCTTGGCCCAACAGGTGTATAATTCACCCCTCCACTTT. Protein: CASSLAQQVYNSPLHF. Drawing the rest from reference TRBV5-6 and TRBJ1-6, the complete variable domain is DAGVTQSPTHLIKTRGQQVTLRCSPKSGHDTVSWYQQALGQGPQFIFQYYEEEERQRGNFPDRFSGHQFPNYSSELNVNALLLGDSALYLCASSLAQQVYNSPLHFGNGTRLTVT.

The rearrangement uses TRBV4-2 and TRBJ1-3; TRBD1 agrees at 7 bases. The CDR3 extends over 14 amino acids. Trimming removed 5 bases from V and 2 bases from J; junction bases left unmatched: 3. In germline, CDR1 is LGHNA, CDR2 YNFKEQ. The CDR3 region has the DNA TGTGCCAGCAGCTTAGGGACAGCTGGAAACACCATATATTTT. Encoded protein: CASSLGTAGNTIYF.